This entry lists 28 T cell receptor beta chains sequenced from one sample in a study of shared clonotypes between healthy human individuals. The repertoire was sequenced with immunoSEQ multiplex PCR; TCRdb's copy has only in-frame clones and lacks some. The table has about 1.1 million clones, approximately 80% seen once. The sequenced material came from memory CD4+ T cells from PBMCs. Subset defined: CD45RA-negative fraction. The receptors shown here come from a man younger than 35 in good health. Some clones in this sample may be carry-over from other donors' samples.

The rearrangement joins TRBV5-4 to TRBJ2-2; no definite D call. V was clipped by 4 bases and J by 5 bases, with 9 bases between them. The CDR3 has 13 residues. Germline CDR1 reads SGHNT; CDR2 reads YYREEE (reference sequence). CDR3 sequence reads: CASSPTRTGELFF. CDR3 nucleotides: TGTGCCAGCAGCCCAACAAGGACCGGGGAGCTGTTTTTT. Full variable domain (rest looked up from reference TRBV5-4 and TRBJ2-2): ETGVTQSPTHLIKTRGQQVTLRCSSQSGHNTVSWYQQALGQGPQFIFQYYREEENGRGNFPPRFSGLQFPNYSSELNVNALELDDSALYLCASSPTRTGELFFGEGSRLTVL.

The DNA for the CDR3 is TGCGCCAGCAGCTTCCGGGACGTCTCCTACGAGCAGTACTTC. Amino acid sequence: CASSFRDVSYEQYF. The V gene is TRBV5-1, the J gene TRBJ2-7; either TRBD1 or TRBD2 may supply D (5 bases each). V was trimmed by 2 bases and J by 0 bases, leaving 9 bases between them. Germline-derived CDR1 and CDR2 are SGHRS and YFSETQ. The CDR3 runs 14 residues.

The chain links TRBV28 to TRBJ2-5; unclear D gene. The J call may not be correct, given that the DNA end is closer to TRBJ2-7. The CDR3 sequence is 15 residues long. The germline V gene has CDR1 MDHEN and CDR2 SYDVKM. The DNA for the CDR3 is TGTGCCAGCAGTCCCGTCAGAATCCCGGCCTACGAGCAGTACTTC. This gives the protein CASSPVRIPAYEQYF.

V is TRBV9 and J is TRBJ2-2; 8 nucleotides line up with TRBD2. V dropped 3 bases and J dropped 9; count of bases not matched to a gene: 7. CDR1 SGDLS and CDR2 YYNGEE come from the germline V gene. The CDR3 covers 14 residues. The CDR3 bases are TGTGCCAGCAGCGGCGGGGGGACGAGTCGGGAGCTGTTTTTT. The encoded protein is CASSGGGTSRELFF.

The count of this clone is one. Different DNA sequences within this sample yield the same CDR3. This chain uses TRBV4-3 with TRBJ1-3; D gene ambiguous. The ends were cut back, 0 bases at V and 5 bases at J, with 8 bases in the middle. The CDR3 spans 14 residues. CDR1 is LGHNA, CDR2 YSLEER, per germline. CDR3 loop: CASSQEDSRNTIYF. The CDR3, as DNA: TGCGCCAGCAGCCAAGAGGACTCCCGAAACACCATATATTTT.

The rearrangement links TRBV6-6 to TRBJ2-7; TRBD1 agrees at 10 bases. Germline CDR1 is MNHNY and CDR2 is SVGAGI (reference sequence). The CDR3 extends over 15 amino acids. V trimming: 4 bases; J trimming: 2 bases; junction bases outside the gene matches: 5. DNA of the CDR3: TGTGCCAGCAGTTCGGGACAGGGGAATCCCTACGAGCAGTACTTC. It yields the protein CASSSGQGNPYEQYF.

This clone was seen repeatedly, ten times or more. The chain joins TRBV5-1 to TRBJ2-7, with D possibly TRBD1 on 6 matching bases. V was shortened by 1 base and J by 5 bases, with 16 bases between the two germline ends. The CDR3 spans 15 residues. CDR1 and CDR2 (germline): SGHRS, YFSETQ. This chain's CDR3 is CASSLLIQGSNEQYF. In DNA, the CDR3 is TGCGCCAGCAGCTTGCTAATACAGGGATCCAACGAGCAGTACTTC.

V is TRBV6-1 and J is TRBJ1-3; TRBD1 aligns across 7 bases. The J segment lost 3 bases and the V segment lost 6 bases, leaving 8 bases of the junction unmatched. This CDR3 is 15 amino acids long. Per the germline V gene, CDR1 is MNHNS and CDR2 is SASEGT. The CDR3 bases are TGTGCCAGCAGGCAGGGGGAATTGGGTGGAAACACCATATATTTT. It translates to CASRQGELGGNTIYF.

Details on this clone: This same CDR3 is encoded by further DNA sequences in the sample. This chain links TRBV5-6 with TRBJ2-3; TRBD1 aligns across 9 bases. V lost 4 bases and J lost 3; bases outside the gene matches: 3. Germline V gene data show CDR1 as SGHDT and CDR2 as YYEEEE. The CDR3 runs to 14 residues. The CDR3 is CASSRDRVTDTQYF. CDR3 coding DNA: TGTGCCAGCAGCCGGGACAGGGTGACAGATACGCAGTATTTT.

V gene TRBV28 combines with J gene TRBJ2-2; TRBD1 agrees at 8 bases. The germline CDR1 and CDR2 sequences are MDHEN and SYDVKM. The CDR3 is made up of 15 amino acids. The V gene end was trimmed by 7 bases and the J gene end by 5 bases; junction bases not matched to a gene: 9. The CDR3 DNA reads TGTGCCAGCACCACAGGGGGATCGGAGACCGGGGAGCTGTTTTTT. It is translated as CASTTGGSETGELFF.

The chain joins TRBV4-1 to TRBJ2-5; D may be TRBD2 (5 bases). The germline V gene has CDR1 MGHRA and CDR2 YSYEKL. V was trimmed by 2 bases and J by 3 bases, leaving 19 bases between them. The CDR3 runs to 17 residues. In DNA form, the CDR3 reads TGCGCCAGCAGCCAATTTTCTCAGGACTCAACTAAAGAGACCCAGTACTTC. It encodes CASSQFSQDSTKETQYF.

Written as DNA, the CDR3 is TGTGCCAGCAGCCTACAGGGGGCCCCCTACGAGCAGTACTTC. Translating gives CASSLQGAPYEQYF. The chain joins TRBV7-2 to TRBJ2-7, with TRBD1 matching over 9 bases. The CDR3 is 14 amino acids. V lost 5 bases to trimming and J lost 2 bases; unmatched junction nucleotides: 4. Germline loops: CDR1 SGHTA, CDR2 FQGNSA.

The CDR3 loop reads CASNEEGPYNEQFF. CDR3 DNA sequence: TGCGCCAGCAATGAGGAGGGACCCTACAATGAGCAGTTCTTC. The chain has TRBV5-1 and TRBJ2-1, with D possibly matching TRBD2 (6 bases). V lost 6 bases and J lost 2, with 12 bases in between. The CDR3 runs to 14 residues. The germline CDR1 and CDR2 sequences are SGHRS and YFSETQ. The full variable domain, with the rest looked up from reference TRBV5-1 and TRBJ2-1, is KAGVTQTPRYLIKTRGQQVTLSCSPISGHRSVSWYQQTPGQGLQFLFEYFSETQRNKGNFPGRFSGRQFSNSRSEMNVSTLELGDSALYLCASNEEGPYNEQFFGPGTRLTVL.

CDR3 sequence (DNA): TGTGCCAGCAGCTTTCTTGGAGGAAATCGGTGGGGCTACACCTTC. The encoded protein is CASSFLGGNRWGYTF. The V gene is TRBV11-2, the J gene TRBJ1-2, with D hard to call. The CDR3 loop spans 15 amino acids. Germline V gives CDR1 SGHAT, CDR2 FQNNGV. V shed 3 bases and J shed 8 bases, with 19 bases lying between them.

V usage is TRBV13 and J usage is TRBJ2-6; TRBD2 matches 7 bases. The germline CDR1 and CDR2 sequences are PRHDT and FYEKMQ (reference sequence). J was trimmed by 0 bases and V by 5 bases; bases with no gene match: 10. The CDR3 consists of 18 residues. This chain's CDR3 is CASSRTSATNSGANVLTF. DNA of the CDR3: TGTGCCAGCAGCCGAACTAGCGCAACCAACTCTGGGGCCAACGTCCTGACTTTC.

This chain uses TRBV7-3 with TRBJ1-2; 9 bases match TRBD1. Losses at the gene ends were 5 bases for V and 5 bases for J; bases not matched to a gene: 12. Per germline, CDR1 SGHTA and CDR2 FQGTGA. The CDR3 extends over 16 amino acids. The CDR3 DNA reads TGTGCCAGCAGCCCGGGACAGGGAATTCTCAAATATGGCTACACCTTC. Translating gives CASSPGQGILKYGYTF. Full variable domain (outside the CDR3, taken from reference TRBV7-3 and TRBJ1-2): GAGVSQTPSNKVTEKGKYVELRCDPISGHTALYWYRQSLGQGPEFLIYFQGTGAADDSGLPNDRFFAVRPEGSVSTLKIQRTERGDSAVYLCASSPGQGILKYGYTFGSGTRLTVV.

This sequence joins TRBV6-6 and TRBJ2-2; no clear D gene. The V gene lost 1 base and the J gene lost 7 bases, with 1 base spanning the gap. The CDR3 is 11 residues long. CDR1 is MNHNY and CDR2 is SVGAGI in the germline V gene (reference sequence). DNA of the CDR3: TGTGCCAGCAGTTACTTCGGGGAGCTGTTTTTT. This sequence encodes CASSYFGELFF.

Of note for this clone: One end of the junction is discordant with germline, which a read error may explain. This chain links TRBV2 with TRBJ2-7; D may match TRBD1 or TRBD2 (6 bases each). This CDR3 has 14 residues. Germline V lookup: CDR1 SNHLY, CDR2 FYNNEI. For the CDR3, the DNA is TGTGCCAGCCGTGAACAAGCAAGGGGGGCCGAGCAGTACTTC. Translating gives CASREQARGAEQYF.

The chain links TRBV7-2 to TRBJ2-2, with D possibly matching TRBD1 (6 bases). There are 17 residues in the CDR3. Germline-derived CDR1 and CDR2 are SGHTA and FQGNSA. Deletions cut 4 bases from V and 6 bases from J, with 21 bases between. This chain's CDR3 is CASSYTHAPRGAGELFF. The DNA of the CDR3 is TGTGCCAGCAGCTATACACACGCCCCCAGGGGAGCCGGGGAGCTGTTTTTT.

This clone is a singleton in its sample. This chain links TRBV5-6 with TRBJ1-2; TRBD1 matches 8 bases. The CDR3 is 14 amino acids. The J segment lost 7 bases and the V segment lost 3 bases, leaving 8 bases of the junction unmatched. In germline, CDR1 is SGHDT, CDR2 YYEEEE. The chain's CDR3 is CASSWLDRARGYTF. The CDR3 coding sequence is TGTGCCAGCAGCTGGTTGGACAGGGCGCGTGGCTACACCTTC.

The J gene is TRBJ2-7, the V gene TRBV25-1, with TRBD2 identical over 11 bases. The CDR3 is 15 amino acids. Germline loops: CDR1 MGHDK, CDR2 SYGVNS. The ends lost 9 bases at V and 0 bases at J; junction bases unmatched: 7. As DNA, the CDR3 is TGTGCCAGTAGCGGGAGGGCTAGGAGCTCCTACGAGCAGTACTTC. The encoded protein is CASSGRARSSYEQYF.

This rearrangement joins TRBV9 to TRBJ2-3; the D gene is possibly TRBD2 (6 bases). The CDR3 contains 15 residues. V lost 6 bases, J lost 2 bases, and 16 bases lay in between. The germline V gene has CDR1 SGDLS and CDR2 YYNGEE. For the CDR3, the DNA is TGTGCCAGCAATACGGGAGAGTTATTCACAGATACGCAGTATTTT. Its protein product is CASNTGELFTDTQYF.

The V and J genes are TRBV5-1 and TRBJ1-2; no reliable D call. V was clipped by 4 bases and J by 0 bases, with 10 bases between them. Germline V lookup: CDR1 SGHRS, CDR2 YFSETQ. This CDR3 is 14 amino acids long. The DNA for the CDR3 is TGCGCCAGCAGCCCCCGGCAGCCTAACTATGGCTACACCTTC. This translates into CASSPRQPNYGYTF.

This chain links TRBV7-2 with TRBJ2-1; 15 bases fit TRBD2. V trimming: 7 bases; J trimming: 10 bases; junction bases outside the gene matches: 5. The CDR3 extends over 14 amino acids. CDR1 and CDR2 from the germline V gene are SGHTA and FQGNSA. As DNA, the CDR3 is TGTGCCAGCAAGGGACTAGCGGGAGGAGGAGAGCAGTTCTTC. Protein sequence: CASKGLAGGGEQFF.

The rearrangement uses TRBV7-3 and TRBJ2-3; 7 bases align to TRBD2. CDR1 and CDR2 from the germline V gene are SGHTA and FQGTGA. The V segment lost 5 bases and the J segment 4 bases; nucleotides outside the gene matches: 6. The CDR3 length is 14 residues. In DNA, the CDR3 is TGTGCCAGCAGCCCCAGTCTAGCGGCAGATACGCAGTATTTT. Residues: CASSPSLAADTQYF.

The V gene is TRBV7-3, the J gene TRBJ1-6; D is possibly TRBD1 (5 bases). The CDR3 is 14 amino acids. CDR1 is SGHTA and CDR2 is FQGTGA in the germline V gene. V lost 3 bases, J lost 10 bases, and 13 bases lay in between. CDR3 residues: CASSFGGIKSPLHF. The CDR3, as DNA: TGTGCCAGCAGCTTTGGGGGGATAAAATCACCCCTCCACTTT.

V gene TRBV7-2 combines with J gene TRBJ2-2, with unresolved D. The germline CDR1 and CDR2 sequences are SGHTA and FQGNSA. Deletions cut 3 bases from V and 7 bases from J, with 9 bases between. The CDR3 extends over 13 amino acids. The CDR3: CASSFQHRGELFF. The CDR3 nucleotides read TGTGCCAGCAGCTTTCAACATCGCGGGGAGCTGTTTTTT.

This clone was seen once. The sample carries other DNA sequences with the same CDR3. CDR3: CASSLAQGTDTQYF. CDR3 DNA: TGCGCCAGCAGCTTGGCACAGGGCACAGATACGCAGTATTTT. The gene calls are TRBV5-1 and TRBJ2-3; TRBD1 might be the D (5 bases). Germline V gene lookup returns CDR1 SGHRS and CDR2 YFSETQ. CDR3 size: 14 residues. Trimming left V 0 bases short and J 1 base short, with 6 bases between.